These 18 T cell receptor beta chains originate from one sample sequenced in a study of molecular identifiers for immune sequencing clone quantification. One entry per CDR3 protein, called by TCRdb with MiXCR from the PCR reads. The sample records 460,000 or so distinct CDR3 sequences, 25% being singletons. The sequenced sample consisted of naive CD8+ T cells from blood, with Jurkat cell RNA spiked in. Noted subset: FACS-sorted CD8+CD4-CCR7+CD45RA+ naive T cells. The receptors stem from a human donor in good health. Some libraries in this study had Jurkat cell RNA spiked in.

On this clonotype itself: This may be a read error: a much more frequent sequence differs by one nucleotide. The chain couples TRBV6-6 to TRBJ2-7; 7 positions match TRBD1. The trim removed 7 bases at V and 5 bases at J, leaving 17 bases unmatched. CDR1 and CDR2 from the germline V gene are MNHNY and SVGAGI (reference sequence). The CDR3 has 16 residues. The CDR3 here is CASTSPHAGGRDEQYF. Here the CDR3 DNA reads TGTGCCAGCACCTCGCCACACGCAGGGGGTCGTGACGAGCAGTACTTC.

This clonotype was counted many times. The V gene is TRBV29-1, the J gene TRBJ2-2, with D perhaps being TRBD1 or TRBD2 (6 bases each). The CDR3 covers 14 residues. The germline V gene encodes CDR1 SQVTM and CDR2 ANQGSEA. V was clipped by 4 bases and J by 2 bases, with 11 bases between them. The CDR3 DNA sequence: TGCAGCGTTGGTGGGGGGCCTAACACCGGGGAGCTGTTTTTT. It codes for CSVGGGPNTGELFF.

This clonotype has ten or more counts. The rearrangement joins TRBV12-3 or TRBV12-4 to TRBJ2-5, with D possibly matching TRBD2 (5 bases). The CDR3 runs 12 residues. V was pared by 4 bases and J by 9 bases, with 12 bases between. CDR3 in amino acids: CASSSGELAQYF. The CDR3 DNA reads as TGTGCCAGCAGTTCGGGTGAACTAGCCCAGTACTTC.

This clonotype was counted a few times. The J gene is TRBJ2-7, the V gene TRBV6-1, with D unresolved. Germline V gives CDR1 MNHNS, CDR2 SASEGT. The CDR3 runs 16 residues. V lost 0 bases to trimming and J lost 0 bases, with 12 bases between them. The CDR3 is CASSEANSLSSYEQYF. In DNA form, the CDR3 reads TGTGCCAGCAGTGAAGCCAACAGCCTCTCCTCCTACGAGCAGTACTTC.

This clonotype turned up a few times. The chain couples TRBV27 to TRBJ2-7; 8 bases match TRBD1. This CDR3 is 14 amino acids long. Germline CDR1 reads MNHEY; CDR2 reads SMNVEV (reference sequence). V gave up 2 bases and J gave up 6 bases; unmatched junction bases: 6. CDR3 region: CASSLQGAPSEQYF. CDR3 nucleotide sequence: TGTGCCAGCAGTTTACAGGGGGCGCCGAGCGAGCAGTACTTC.

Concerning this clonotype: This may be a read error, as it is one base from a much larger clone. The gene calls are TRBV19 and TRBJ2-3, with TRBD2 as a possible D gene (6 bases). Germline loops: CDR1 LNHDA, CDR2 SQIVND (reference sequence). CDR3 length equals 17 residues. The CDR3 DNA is TGTGCCGGTAGTATTTCGCGTGGGACTTCCTACACAGATACGCAGTATTTT. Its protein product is CAGSISRGTSYTDTQYF.

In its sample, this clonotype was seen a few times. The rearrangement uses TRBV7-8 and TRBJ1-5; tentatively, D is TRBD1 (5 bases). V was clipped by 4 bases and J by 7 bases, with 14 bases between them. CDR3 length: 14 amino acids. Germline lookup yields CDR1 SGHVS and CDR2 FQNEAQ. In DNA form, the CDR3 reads TGTGCCAGCAGCTGGGGGAGGCTCGGGCAGCCCCAGCATTTT. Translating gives CASSWGRLGQPQHF.

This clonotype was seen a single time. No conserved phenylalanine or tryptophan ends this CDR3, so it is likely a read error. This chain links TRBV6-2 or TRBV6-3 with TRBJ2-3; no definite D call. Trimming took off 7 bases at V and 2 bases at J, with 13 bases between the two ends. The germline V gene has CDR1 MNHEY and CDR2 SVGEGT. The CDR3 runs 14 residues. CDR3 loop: CASTQLHATDTQYL. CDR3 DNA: TGTGCCAGCACCCAGCTCCACGCCACAGATACGCAGTATCTT.

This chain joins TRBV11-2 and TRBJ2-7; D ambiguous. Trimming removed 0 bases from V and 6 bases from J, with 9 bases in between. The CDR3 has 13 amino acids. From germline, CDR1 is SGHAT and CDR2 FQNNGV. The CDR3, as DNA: TGTGCCAGCAGCTTAGATCCGATAGTCGAGCAGTACTTC. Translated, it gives CASSLDPIVEQYF.

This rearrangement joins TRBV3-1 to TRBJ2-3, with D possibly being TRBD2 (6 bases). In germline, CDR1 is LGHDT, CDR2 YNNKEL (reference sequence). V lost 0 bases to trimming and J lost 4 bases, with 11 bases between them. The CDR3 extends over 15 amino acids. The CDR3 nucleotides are TGTGCCAGCAGCCAAGAAGCGGGCGGGCCAGATACGCAGTATTTT. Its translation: CASSQEAGGPDTQYF.

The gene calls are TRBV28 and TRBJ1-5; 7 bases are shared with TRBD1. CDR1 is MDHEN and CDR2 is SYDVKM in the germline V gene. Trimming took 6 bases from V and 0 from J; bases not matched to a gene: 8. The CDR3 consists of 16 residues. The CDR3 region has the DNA TGTGCCAGCAGAGACCCCGGGACAGTTAGCAATCAGCCCCAGCATTTT. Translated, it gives CASRDPGTVSNQPQHF.

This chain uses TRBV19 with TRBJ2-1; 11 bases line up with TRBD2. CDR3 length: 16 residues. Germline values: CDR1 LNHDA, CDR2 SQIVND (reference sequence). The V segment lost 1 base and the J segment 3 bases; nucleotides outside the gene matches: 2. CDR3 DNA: TGTGCCAGTAGTATAGGGACTAGCGGGTTCTACAATGAGCAGTTCTTC. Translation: CASSIGTSGFYNEQFF.

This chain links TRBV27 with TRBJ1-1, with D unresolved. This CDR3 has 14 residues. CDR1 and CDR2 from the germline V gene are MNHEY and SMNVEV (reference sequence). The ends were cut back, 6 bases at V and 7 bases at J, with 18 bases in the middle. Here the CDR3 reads CASRHWEMVGEAFF. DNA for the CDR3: TGTGCCAGCAGGCATTGGGAGATGGTGGGTGAAGCTTTCTTT.

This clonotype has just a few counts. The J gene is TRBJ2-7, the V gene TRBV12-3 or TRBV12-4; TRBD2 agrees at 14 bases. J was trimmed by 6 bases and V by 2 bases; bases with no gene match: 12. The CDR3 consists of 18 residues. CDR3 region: CASSLWGTSGSLAAEQYF. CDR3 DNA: TGTGCCAGCAGTTTATGGGGGACTAGCGGGAGCCTTGCGGCCGAGCAGTACTTC.

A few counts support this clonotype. The CDR3, as DNA: TGTGCCAGCAGTGAAAGGACAGATCCTAACTATGGCTACACCTTC. It encodes CASSERTDPNYGYTF. The chain carries TRBV2 and TRBJ1-2, with a possible D match to TRBD1 (6 bases). Germline V gene sequence: CDR1 SNHLY, CDR2 FYNNEI. Trimming stripped 2 bases from V and 0 bases from J, with 10 bases between. CDR3 length: 15 residues.

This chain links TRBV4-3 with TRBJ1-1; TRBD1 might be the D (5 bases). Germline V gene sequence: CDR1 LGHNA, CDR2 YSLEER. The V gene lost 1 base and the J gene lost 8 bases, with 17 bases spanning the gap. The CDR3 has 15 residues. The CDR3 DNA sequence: TGCGCCAGCAGCCAAGTATGGTCGAGGAGGGGAGAAGCTTTCTTT. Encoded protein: CASSQVWSRRGEAFF.

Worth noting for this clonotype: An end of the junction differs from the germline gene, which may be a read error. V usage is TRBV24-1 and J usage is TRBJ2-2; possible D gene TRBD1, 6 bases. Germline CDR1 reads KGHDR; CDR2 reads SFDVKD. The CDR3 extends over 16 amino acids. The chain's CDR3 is CATSDYRDTNTGELVF. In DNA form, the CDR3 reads TGTGCCACCAGTGATTACCGGGACACCAACACCGGGGAGCTGGTTTTT.

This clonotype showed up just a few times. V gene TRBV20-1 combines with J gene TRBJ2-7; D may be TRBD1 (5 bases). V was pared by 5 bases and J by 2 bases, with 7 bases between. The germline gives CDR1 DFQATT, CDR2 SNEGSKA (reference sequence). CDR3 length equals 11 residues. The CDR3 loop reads CSARRAYEQYF. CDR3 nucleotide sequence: TGCAGTGCTCGCAGGGCCTACGAGCAGTACTTC.